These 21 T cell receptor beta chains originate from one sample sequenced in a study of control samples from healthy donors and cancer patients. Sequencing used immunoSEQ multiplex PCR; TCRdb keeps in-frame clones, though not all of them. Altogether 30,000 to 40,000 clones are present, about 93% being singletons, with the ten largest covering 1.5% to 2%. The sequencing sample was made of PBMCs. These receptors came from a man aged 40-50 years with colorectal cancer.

This chain's CDR3 is CAWSQGALSRGYTF. In DNA form, the CDR3 reads TGTGCCTGGAGTCAGGGGGCGCTTTCTCGTGGCTACACCTTC. The chain carries TRBV30 and TRBJ1-2; TRBD1 matches 8 bases. The junction had 9 bases not matched to a gene; V was cut back by 2 bases and J by 7 bases. The germline gives CDR1 GTSNPN, CDR2 SVGIG (reference sequence). This CDR3 is built from 14 residues.

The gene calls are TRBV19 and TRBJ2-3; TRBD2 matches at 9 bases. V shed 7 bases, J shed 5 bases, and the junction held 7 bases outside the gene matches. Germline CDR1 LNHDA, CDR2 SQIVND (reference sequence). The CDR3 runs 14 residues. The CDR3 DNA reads TGTGCCAGTAAATATAGCGGGGGCGAAGATACGCAGTATTTT. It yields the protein CASKYSGGEDTQYF.

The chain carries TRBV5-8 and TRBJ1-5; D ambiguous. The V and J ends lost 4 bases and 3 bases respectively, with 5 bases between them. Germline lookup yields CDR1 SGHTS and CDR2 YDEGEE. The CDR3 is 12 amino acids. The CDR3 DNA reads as TGTGCCAGCAGCCGAAACAATCAGCCCCAGCATTTT. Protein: CASSRNNQPQHF.

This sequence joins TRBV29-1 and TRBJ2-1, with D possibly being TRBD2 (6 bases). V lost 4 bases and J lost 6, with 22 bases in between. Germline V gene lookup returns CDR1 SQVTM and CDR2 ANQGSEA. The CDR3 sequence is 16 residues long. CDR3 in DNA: TGCAGCGTTGGGGGGGTAGGAGCGTCGACGGGCAATGAGCAGTTCTTC. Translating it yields CSVGGVGASTGNEQFF.

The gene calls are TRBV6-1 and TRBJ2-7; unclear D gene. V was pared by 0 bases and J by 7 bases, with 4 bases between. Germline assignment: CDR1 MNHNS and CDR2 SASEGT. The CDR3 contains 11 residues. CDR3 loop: CASSEAREQYF. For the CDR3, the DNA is TGTGCCAGCAGTGAAGCTAGGGAGCAGTACTTC.

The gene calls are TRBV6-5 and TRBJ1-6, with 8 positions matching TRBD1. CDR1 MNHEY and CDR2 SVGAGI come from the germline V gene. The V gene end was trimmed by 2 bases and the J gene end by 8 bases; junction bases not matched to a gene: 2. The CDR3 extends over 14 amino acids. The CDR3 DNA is TGTGCCAGCAGTTACACGGACAGGGATTCACCCCTCCACTTT. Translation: CASSYTDRDSPLHF.

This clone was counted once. The CDR3: CAWSLQRTGAGRGYTF. The CDR3 nucleotides read TGTGCCTGGAGTCTACAGAGGACAGGGGCAGGTCGTGGCTACACCTTC. The chain carries TRBV30 and TRBJ1-2; 9 bases agree with TRBD1. V lost 2 bases and J lost 7; bases outside the gene matches: 14. CDR3 length equals 16 residues. The germline V gene encodes CDR1 GTSNPN and CDR2 SVGIG (reference sequence).

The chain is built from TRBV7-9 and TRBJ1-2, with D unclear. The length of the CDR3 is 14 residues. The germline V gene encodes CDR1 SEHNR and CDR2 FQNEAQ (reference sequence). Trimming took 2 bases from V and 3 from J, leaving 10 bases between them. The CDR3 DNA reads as TGTGCCAGCAGCTTAAGCCGCGGCGACTATGGCTACACCTTC. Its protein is CASSLSRGDYGYTF. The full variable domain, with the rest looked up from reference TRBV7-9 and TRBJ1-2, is DTGVSQNPRHKITKRGQNVTFRCDPISEHNRLYWYRQTLGQGPEFLTYFQNEAQLEKSRLLSDRFSAERPKGSFSTLEIQRTEQGDSAMYLCASSLSRGDYGYTFGSGTRLTVV.

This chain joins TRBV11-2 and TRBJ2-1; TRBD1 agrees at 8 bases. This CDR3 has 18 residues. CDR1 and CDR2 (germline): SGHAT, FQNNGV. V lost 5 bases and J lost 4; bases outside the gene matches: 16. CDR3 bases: TGTGCCAGCAGCGGAAAGACAGGGGCTCCTTCTTCATACAATGAGCAGTTCTTC. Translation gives CASSGKTGAPSSYNEQFF.

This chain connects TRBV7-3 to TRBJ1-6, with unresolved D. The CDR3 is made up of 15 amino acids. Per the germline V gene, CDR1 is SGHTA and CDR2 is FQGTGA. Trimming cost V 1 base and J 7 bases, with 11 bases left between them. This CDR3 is CASSLKGAGNSPLHF. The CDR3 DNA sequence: TGTGCCAGCAGCTTAAAAGGTGCGGGGAATTCACCCCTCCACTTT.

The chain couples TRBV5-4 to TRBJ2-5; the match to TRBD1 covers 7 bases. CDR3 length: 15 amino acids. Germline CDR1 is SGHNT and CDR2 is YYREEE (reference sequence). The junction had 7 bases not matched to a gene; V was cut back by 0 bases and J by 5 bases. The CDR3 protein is CASSLVNRGEETQYF. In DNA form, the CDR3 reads TGTGCCAGCAGCTTGGTTAACAGGGGAGAGGAGACCCAGTACTTC.

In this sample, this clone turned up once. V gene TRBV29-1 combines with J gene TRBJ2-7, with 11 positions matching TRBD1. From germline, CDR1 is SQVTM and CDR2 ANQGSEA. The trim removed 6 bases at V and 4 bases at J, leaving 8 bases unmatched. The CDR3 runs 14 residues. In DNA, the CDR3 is TGCAGCGTAGGACAGGGGGCTGTTGGGTACGAGCAGTACTTC. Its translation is CSVGQGAVGYEQYF.

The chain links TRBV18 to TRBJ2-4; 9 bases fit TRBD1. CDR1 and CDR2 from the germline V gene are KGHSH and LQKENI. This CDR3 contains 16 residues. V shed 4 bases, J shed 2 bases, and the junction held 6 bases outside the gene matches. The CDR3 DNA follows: TGTGCCAGCTCACGGACAGGGGCGGGGACCAAAAACATTCAGTACTTC. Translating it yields CASSRTGAGTKNIQYF.

The chain's CDR3 is CASSLREGLNQPQHF. The DNA of the CDR3 is TGTGCCAGCAGCTTACGAGAGGGGCTCAATCAGCCCCAGCATTTT. The rearrangement uses TRBV7-8 and TRBJ1-5; D is perhaps TRBD1 (5 bases). The CDR3 covers 15 residues. In germline, CDR1 is SGHVS, CDR2 FQNEAQ. Trimming shortened V by 2 bases and J by 3 bases, and 11 bases separated the two germline ends.

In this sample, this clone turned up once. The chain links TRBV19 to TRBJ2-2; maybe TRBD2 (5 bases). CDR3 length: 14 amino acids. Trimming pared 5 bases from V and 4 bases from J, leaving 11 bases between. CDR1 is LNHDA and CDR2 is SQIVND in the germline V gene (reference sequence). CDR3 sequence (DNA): TGTGCCAGTAGTCGCGTAGGAGGCACCGGGGAGCTGTTTTTT. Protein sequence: CASSRVGGTGELFF.

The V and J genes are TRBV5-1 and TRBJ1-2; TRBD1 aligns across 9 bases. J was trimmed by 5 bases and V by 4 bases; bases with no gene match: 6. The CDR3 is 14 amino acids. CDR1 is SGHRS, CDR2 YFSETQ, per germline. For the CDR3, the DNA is TGCGCCAGCAGCCTGTCCGGGACAGGGTATGGCTACACCTTC. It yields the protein CASSLSGTGYGYTF.

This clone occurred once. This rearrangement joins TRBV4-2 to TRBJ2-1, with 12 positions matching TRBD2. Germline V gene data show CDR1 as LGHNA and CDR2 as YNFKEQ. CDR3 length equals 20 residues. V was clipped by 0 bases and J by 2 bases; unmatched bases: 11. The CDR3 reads CASSQEPSGGAFRTYNEQFF. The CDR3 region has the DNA TGTGCCAGCAGCCAAGAGCCTAGCGGGGGGGCTTTCCGGACCTACAATGAGCAGTTCTTC.

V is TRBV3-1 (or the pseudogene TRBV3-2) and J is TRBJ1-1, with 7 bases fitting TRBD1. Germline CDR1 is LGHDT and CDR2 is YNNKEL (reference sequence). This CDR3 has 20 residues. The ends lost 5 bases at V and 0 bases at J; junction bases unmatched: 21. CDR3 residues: CASSARQGGAAPVMNTEAFF. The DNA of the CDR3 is TGTGCCAGCAGCGCTCGCCAGGGGGGTGCAGCGCCCGTAATGAACACTGAAGCTTTCTTT.

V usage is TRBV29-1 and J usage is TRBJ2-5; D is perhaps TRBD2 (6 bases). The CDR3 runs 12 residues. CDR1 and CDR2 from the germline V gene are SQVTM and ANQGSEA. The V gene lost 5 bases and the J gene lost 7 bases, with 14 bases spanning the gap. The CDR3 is CSVSTSTGTQYF. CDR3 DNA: TGCAGCGTTTCCACTAGCACTGGGACCCAGTACTTC.

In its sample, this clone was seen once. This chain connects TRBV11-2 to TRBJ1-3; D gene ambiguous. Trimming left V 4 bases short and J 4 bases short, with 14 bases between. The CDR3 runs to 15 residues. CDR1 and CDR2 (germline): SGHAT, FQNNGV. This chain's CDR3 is CASSSERRLGNTIYF. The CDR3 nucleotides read TGTGCCAGCAGCTCCGAACGGAGGTTGGGAAACACCATATATTTT.

The CDR3 region is CASSLVVGFF. Here the CDR3 DNA reads TGTGCCAGCAGTTTAGTGGTGGGATTCTTC. The V and J genes are TRBV12-3 or TRBV12-4 and TRBJ2-1; unclear D gene. The CDR3 runs 10 residues. The germline V and J ends were trimmed by 1 base and 16 bases, with 8 bases remaining between them.